This TCR beta chain was retrieved from a study of T cell responses to AZD1222 COVID-19 vaccine. The CDR3 totals 12 residues. The germline CDR1 and CDR2 sequences are SQVTM and ANQGSEA. The V end was cut by 7 bases, the J end by 2 bases, with 8 bases between. Profiled with immunoSEQ multiplex PCR; TCRdb holds only in-frame clones, not every one. The table lists around 180,000 clones, more than 75% of them singletons. The chain has TRBV29-1 and TRBJ2-2; D not certain. The material was peripheral blood, obtained on day 0 of MenACWY control vaccination. This receptor was taken from an adult in good health. CDR3 DNA sequence: TGCAGCGGACGAGAAAACACCGGGGAGCTGTTTTTT. Translating gives CSGRENTGELFF.